This T cell receptor beta chain was documented in a study of shared clonotypes between healthy human individuals. TCRdb's table, derived via immunoSEQ multiplex PCR, lists solely in-frame clones and lacks some. The sample consists of approximately 1,500,000 clones, approximately 98% of them appearing once. Germline V CDR1 and CDR2: SGHKS, YYEKEE (reference sequence). The CDR3 is made up of 17 amino acids. With 1 base clipped from V and 0 bases from J, the junction kept 8 bases outside the gene matches. The specimen sequenced was naive CD4+ T cells sorted from blood. Subset indicated: CD45RA+ positively selected. The chain couples TRBV5-5 to TRBJ1-1, with 8 bases fitting TRBD1. This sequence was found in a man younger than 45 in good health. For the CDR3, the DNA is TGTGCCAGCAGCTTGTTGGTCAGGGGGCACATGAACACTGAAGCTTTCTTT. This codes for CASSLLVRGHMNTEAFF. Drawing the rest from reference TRBV5-5 and TRBJ1-1, the complete variable domain is DAGVTQSPTHLIKTRGQQVTLRCSPISGHKSVSWYQQVLGQGPQFIFQYYEKEERGRGNFPDRFSARQFPNYSSELNVNALLLGDSALYLCASSLLVRGHMNTEAFFGQGTRLTVV.